The 7 T cell receptor beta chains reported below all come from one sample, sequenced in a study of T cell changes during pregnancy in multiple sclerosis. The table came from immunoSEQ multiplex PCR; TCRdb's copy has only in-frame clones and leaves some out. The sample comprises tens of thousands of clones, 80% to 95% of which are singletons, and around 0.39% rests with the top ten. The source material was CD4+ T cells from peripheral blood mononuclear cells, sampled in the third trimester of pregnancy. The receptors originated from a female donor in good health, enrolled as a control in a pregnancy study.

The V and J genes are TRBV6-5 and TRBJ1-1, with 9 bases identical to TRBD1. V trimming: 6 bases; J trimming: 3 bases; junction bases outside the gene matches: 8. This CDR3 is built from 15 residues. CDR1 and CDR2 from the germline V gene are MNHEY and SVGAGI. The CDR3 spells CASRDPGQGHTEAFF. CDR3 nucleotides: TGTGCCAGCAGAGACCCGGGACAGGGCCACACTGAAGCTTTCTTT.

CDR3 in amino acids: CASSLLRGAGEQYF. The CDR3 nucleotides are TGTGCCAGCAGTTTACTGCGGGGGGCGGGCGAGCAGTACTTC. V and J are TRBV27 and TRBJ2-7; 8 bases are a match to TRBD2. Germline-derived CDR1 and CDR2 are MNHEY and SMNVEV (reference sequence). The CDR3 has 14 residues. Trimming took 2 bases from V and 6 from J; bases not matched to a gene: 6.

The CDR3 loop is CASSEGGGSETQYF. CDR3 sequence (DNA): TGTGCCAGCAGTGAAGGCGGGGGCTCGGAGACCCAGTACTTC. The chain links TRBV6-1 to TRBJ2-5, with D tentatively TRBD2 (7 bases). The CDR3 has 14 residues. In germline, CDR1 is MNHNS, CDR2 SASEGT. Trimming shortened V by 1 base and J by 5 bases, and 11 bases separated the two germline ends.

V is TRBV18 and J is TRBJ2-1; 11 bases agree with TRBD2. This CDR3 contains 15 residues. After removal of 5 bases from V and 3 bases from J, the junction contained 3 bases not matched to a gene. The germline CDR1 and CDR2 sequences are KGHSH and LQKENI. The CDR3 sequence is CASSVGTSGYNEQFF. CDR3 DNA: TGTGCCAGCTCAGTAGGGACTAGCGGCTACAATGAGCAGTTCTTC.

The chain couples TRBV5-1 to TRBJ2-7; perhaps TRBD2 as D (6 bases). The CDR3 runs 14 residues. Trimming cost V 4 bases and J 5 bases, with 16 bases left between them. Germline V lookup: CDR1 SGHRS, CDR2 YFSETQ. The CDR3 DNA sequence: TGCGCCAGCAGCCACGACGGAGGGTTGAACGAGCAGTACTTC. This gives the protein CASSHDGGLNEQYF.

The chain combines TRBV19 with TRBJ2-7, with 14 positions matching TRBD2. Trimming took 7 bases from V and 2 from J; bases not matched to a gene: 10. In germline, CDR1 is LNHDA, CDR2 SQIVND (reference sequence). CDR3 length: 17 residues. CDR3 nucleotides: TGTGCCAGTACCCCAAGGACTAGCGGGAGGACCCCCTACGAGCAGTACTTC. It is translated as CASTPRTSGRTPYEQYF.

The CDR3: CASSPGTGMNIQYF. CDR3 coding DNA: TGCGCCAGCAGCCCCGGGACAGGGATGAACATTCAGTACTTC. The genes are TRBV5-1 and TRBJ2-4; 9 bases are a match to TRBD1. The CDR3 extends over 14 amino acids. Germline V CDR1 and CDR2: SGHRS, YFSETQ. Trimming took 4 bases from V and 7 from J; bases not matched to a gene: 6.